The T cell receptor (beta chain) described here comes from a study of T cell repertoires in ileal Crohn's disease. Study summary: About 40% were active smokers at surgery; median disease duration was 7.9 years. From the surgical specimen's inflamed ileum, biopsies were taken as M0.

The CDR3 contains 12 residues. CDR1 is SQVTM and CDR2 is ANQGSEA in the germline V gene. V lost 0 bases and J lost 13; bases outside the gene matches: 6. Libraries were prepared by immunoSEQ multiplex PCR; TCRdb keeps only in-frame clonotypes and omits some of them. The sample lists around 15,000 clones; around 85% were seen once. The study, taken as a whole, reports: Clonality above 26.8% at surgery always came with endoscopic recurrence.

Comment on this clone: Its specificity is unknown.

The time point is: inflamed ileum from the surgical specimen. Eligibility required adulthood, ileal or ileocolonic Crohn's disease and indicated ileocolonic resection. Specimen: ileal tissue. The gene calls are TRBV29-1 and TRBJ2-5; 9 bases map to TRBD1. This receptor was taken from an adult with Crohn's disease. This chain's CDR3 is CSVEEGDRARYF. In DNA form, the CDR3 reads TGCAGCGTTGAAGAAGGGGACAGGGCCAGGTACTTC.